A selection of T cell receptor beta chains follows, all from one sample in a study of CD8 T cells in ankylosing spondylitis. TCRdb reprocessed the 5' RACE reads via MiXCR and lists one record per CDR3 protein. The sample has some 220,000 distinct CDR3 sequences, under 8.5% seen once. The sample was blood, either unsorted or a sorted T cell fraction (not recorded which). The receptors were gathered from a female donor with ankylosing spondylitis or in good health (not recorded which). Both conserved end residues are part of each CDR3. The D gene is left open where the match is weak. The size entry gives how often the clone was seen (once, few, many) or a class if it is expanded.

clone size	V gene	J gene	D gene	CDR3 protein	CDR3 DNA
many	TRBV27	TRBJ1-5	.	CASSSRTEVQPQHF	TGTGCCAGCAGTTCGCGGACAGAGGTTCAGCCCCAGCATTTT
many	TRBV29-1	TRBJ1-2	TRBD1	CSVLDRVHGYTF	TGCAGCGTCCTAGACAGGGTTCATGGCTACACCTTC
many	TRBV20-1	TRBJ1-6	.	CSAREGIAYNSPLHF	TGCAGTGCTAGAGAGGGAATCGCCTATAATTCACCCCTCCACTTT
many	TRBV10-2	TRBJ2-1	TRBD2	CASRAGTSGLNEQFF	TGCGCCAGCAGAGCCGGGACTAGCGGGTTGAATGAGCAGTTCTTC
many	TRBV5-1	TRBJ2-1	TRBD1	CASSLGDSGGEQFF	TGCGCCAGCAGTCTGGGGGACAGTGGCGGTGAGCAGTTCTTC
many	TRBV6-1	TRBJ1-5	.	CASRSTGSNQPQHF	TGTGCCAGCAGGTCGACAGGCAGTAACCAGCCCCAGCATTTT
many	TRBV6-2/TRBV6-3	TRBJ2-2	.	CASIHRAPNTGELFF	TGTGCCAGCATTCACCGGGCCCCGAACACCGGGGAGCTGTTTTTT
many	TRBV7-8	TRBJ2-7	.	CASSLAGGNDEQYF	TGTGCCAGCAGCTTAGCGGGAGGCAACGACGAGCAGTACTTC
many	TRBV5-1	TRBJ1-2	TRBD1	CASSELGTGCCYTF	TGCGCCAGCAGCGAACTCGGGACAGGATGTTGCTACACCTTC
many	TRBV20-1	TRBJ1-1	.	CSARDGEALAFF	TGCAGTGCTAGAGATGGGGAGGCCTTAGCTTTCTTT
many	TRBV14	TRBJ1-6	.	CASSRGDYNSPLHF	TGTGCCAGCAGCCGGGGGGACTATAATTCACCCCTCCACTTT
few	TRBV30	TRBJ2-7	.	CAWSVPDYEQYF	TGTGCCTGGAGTGTGCCCGACTACGAGCAGTACTTC
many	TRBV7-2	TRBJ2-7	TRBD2	CASSITSGTYEQYF	TGTGCCAGCAGCATAACTAGCGGGACTTACGAGCAGTACTTC
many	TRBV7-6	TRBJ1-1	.	CASSWTARDTEAFF	TGTGCCAGCAGCTGGACAGCTAGAGACACTGAAGCTTTCTTT
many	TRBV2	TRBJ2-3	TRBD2	CASSEVAGGDTQYF	TGTGCCAGCAGTGAGGTAGCGGGAGGAGATACGCAGTATTTT
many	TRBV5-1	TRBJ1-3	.	CASSSTASGNTIYF	TGCGCCAGCAGCTCGACAGCCTCTGGAAACACCATATATTTT